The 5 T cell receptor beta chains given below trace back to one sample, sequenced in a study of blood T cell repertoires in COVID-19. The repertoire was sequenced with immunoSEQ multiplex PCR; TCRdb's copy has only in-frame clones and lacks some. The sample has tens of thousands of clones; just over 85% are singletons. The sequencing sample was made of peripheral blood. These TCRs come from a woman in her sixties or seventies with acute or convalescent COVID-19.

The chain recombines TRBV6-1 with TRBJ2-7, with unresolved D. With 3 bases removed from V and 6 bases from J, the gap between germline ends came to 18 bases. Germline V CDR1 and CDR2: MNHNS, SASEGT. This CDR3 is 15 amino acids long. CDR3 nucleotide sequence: TGTGCCAGCAGTGAGCAACCCCTGGCAGTTACCGAGCAGTACTTC. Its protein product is CASSEQPLAVTEQYF.

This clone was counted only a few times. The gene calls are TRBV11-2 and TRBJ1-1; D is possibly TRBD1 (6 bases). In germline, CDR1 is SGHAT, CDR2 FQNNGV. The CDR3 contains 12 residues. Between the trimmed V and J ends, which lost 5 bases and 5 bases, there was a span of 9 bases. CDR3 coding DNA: TGTGCCAGCAGCCCGGGACATACTGAAGCTTTCTTT. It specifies CASSPGHTEAFF.

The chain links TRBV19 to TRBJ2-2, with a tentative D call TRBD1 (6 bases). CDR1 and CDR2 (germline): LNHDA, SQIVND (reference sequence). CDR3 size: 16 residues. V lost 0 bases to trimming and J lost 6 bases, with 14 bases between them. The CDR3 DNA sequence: TGTGCCAGTAGTATAGATACAGGGAGAGTCTCCGGGGAGCTGTTTTTT. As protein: CASSIDTGRVSGELFF.

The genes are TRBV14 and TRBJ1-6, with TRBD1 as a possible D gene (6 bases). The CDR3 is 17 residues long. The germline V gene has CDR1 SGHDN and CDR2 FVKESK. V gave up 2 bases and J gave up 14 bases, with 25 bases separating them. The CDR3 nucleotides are TGTGCCAGCAGCCAATGGAGTCCGCGACAGGCCTCCGGGACCCTCCACTTT. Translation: CASSQWSPRQASGTLHF. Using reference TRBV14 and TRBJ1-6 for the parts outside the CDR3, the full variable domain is EAGVTQFPSHSVIEKGQTVTLRCDPISGHDNLYWYRRVMGKEIKFLLHFVKESKQDESGMPNNRFLAERTGGTYSTLKVQPAELEDSGVYFCASSQWSPRQASGTLHFGNGTRLTVT.

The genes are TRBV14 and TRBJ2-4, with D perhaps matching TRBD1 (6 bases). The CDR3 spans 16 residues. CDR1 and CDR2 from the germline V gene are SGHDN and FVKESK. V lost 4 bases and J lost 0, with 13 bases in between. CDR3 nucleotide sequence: TGTGCCAGCAGCCCTATTGGACAGTTAGCCAAAAACATTCAGTACTTC. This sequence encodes CASSPIGQLAKNIQYF.